This T cell receptor beta chain is drawn from a study of blood T cell repertoires in COVID-19. TCRdb's copy holds only in-frame clones and misses some; the assay was immunoSEQ multiplex PCR. The repertoire holds around 70,000 clones, with about 82% as singletons. Sample: peripheral blood. This clonotype was obtained from a woman aged 55-69 years with acute or convalescent COVID-19.

The CDR3 coding sequence is TGTGCCAGCAGCTTAGTCGAGAGGATTACTAACACTGAAGCTTTCTTT. It specifies CASSLVERITNTEAFF. The chain joins TRBV7-9 to TRBJ1-1; D gene uncertain. Trimming cost V 1 base and J 2 bases, with 14 bases left between them. CDR3 length equals 16 residues. Looked up from germline, CDR1 is SEHNR and CDR2 is FQNEAQ (reference sequence).